This T cell receptor (beta chain) originates from a study of CD8+ T cells in alopecia areata. Findings of the study overall: Besides other cells, scalp samples also yield sequences of resident alphabeta T cells from normal skin.

Isolated RNA was reverse transcribed into cDNA used as the sequencing template. Here immunoSEQ multiplex PCR was the method, and the copy in TCRdb shows in-frame clones only, minus some. The sample lists 150,000 to 200,000 clones; over 50% were seen once. This clone was recorded a few times. The target antigen is unknown. Sorted out of PBMCs were CD4+ T cells and CD8+ T cells. The source was CD4+ T cells sorted from blood, collected at week 0. The source is a human donor with alopecia areata.

CDR3 in amino acids: CSVATGKSTDTQYF. The CDR3 DNA reads TGCAGCGTTGCGACGGGGAAGAGCACAGATACGCAGTATTTT. V gene TRBV29-1 combines with J gene TRBJ2-3; D is perhaps TRBD2 (5 bases). The CDR3 covers 14 residues. The V and J ends lost 4 bases and 0 bases respectively, with 11 bases between them. Germline assignment: CDR1 SQVTM and CDR2 ANQGSEA.